The 6 T cell receptor beta chains in this list originate from one sample, sequenced in a study of radiation and T cells in renal cell carcinoma. Generated by immunoSEQ multiplex PCR, the TCRdb table keeps only in-frame clones and is missing some. Among approximately 65,000 clones listed, roughly 80% were seen once. The time point here: blood 4 weeks post-SBRT, at nephrectomy. The treatment: 15 Gy SBRT to primary tumor, nephrectomy 4 weeks later. This specimen consisted of blood, obtained from a patient whose treatment included radiotherapy and nephrectomy. These TCRs come from a man aged 60-69 years with renal cell carcinoma.

A single count supports this clone. The gene calls are TRBV7-9 and TRBJ2-3; no clear D gene. The CDR3 has 13 residues. Per the germline V gene, CDR1 is SEHNR and CDR2 is FQNEAQ (reference sequence). V was pared by 5 bases and J by 9 bases, with 15 bases between. CDR3 bases: TGTGCCAGCAGCACCCAACTCAGTGACACGCAGTATTTT. Its protein is CASSTQLSDTQYF.

The chain carries TRBV9 and TRBJ2-1; 7 bases map to TRBD1. Germline V CDR1 and CDR2: SGDLS, YYNGEE. Losses at the gene ends were 4 bases for V and 7 bases for J; bases not matched to a gene: 11. This CDR3 comprises 15 residues. The CDR3 DNA reads as TGTGCCAGCAGCTCATCGGGGACAGCGATAAATGAGCAGTTCTTC. Translation: CASSSSGTAINEQFF.

V usage is TRBV19 and J usage is TRBJ1-5; 7 positions agree with TRBD1. Germline values: CDR1 LNHDA, CDR2 SQIVND (reference sequence). After removal of 5 bases from V and 1 base from J, the junction contained 11 bases not matched to a gene. There are 17 residues in the CDR3. The CDR3 DNA follows: TGTGCCAGTAGTGTCCGACAGGGCACCATCAGCAATCAGCCCCAGCATTTT. The encoded protein is CASSVRQGTISNQPQHF.

V is TRBV6-5 and J is TRBJ2-7; TRBD1 agrees at 7 bases. V lost 6 bases and J lost 2; bases outside the gene matches: 4. The germline gives CDR1 MNHEY, CDR2 SVGAGI. The CDR3 spans 13 residues. CDR3 amino acids: CASRRQGPYEQYF. For the CDR3, the DNA is TGTGCCAGCAGGAGACAGGGACCCTACGAGCAGTACTTC.

This clone was found a few times. The CDR3 nucleotides read TGTGCTAGTGGTTTGTCCCAGGGAGAAGTTTATGGCTACACCTTC. This encodes CASGLSQGEVYGYTF. This rearrangement joins TRBV12-5 to TRBJ1-2, with D maybe TRBD1 (5 bases). Germline V lookup: CDR1 LGHNT, CDR2 FRNRAP. The CDR3 runs to 15 residues. V was trimmed by 2 bases and J by 5 bases, leaving 15 bases between them.

V and J are TRBV4-3 and TRBJ1-2, with TRBD1 as a possible D gene (5 bases). The CDR3 is 14 amino acids. Trimming removed 4 bases at V and 2 bases at J, with 11 bases between. Germline lookup yields CDR1 LGHNA and CDR2 YSLEER. This CDR3 is CASSRIEGNYGYTF. The CDR3 nucleotides are TGCGCCAGCAGCCGGATCGAGGGGAACTATGGCTACACCTTC.